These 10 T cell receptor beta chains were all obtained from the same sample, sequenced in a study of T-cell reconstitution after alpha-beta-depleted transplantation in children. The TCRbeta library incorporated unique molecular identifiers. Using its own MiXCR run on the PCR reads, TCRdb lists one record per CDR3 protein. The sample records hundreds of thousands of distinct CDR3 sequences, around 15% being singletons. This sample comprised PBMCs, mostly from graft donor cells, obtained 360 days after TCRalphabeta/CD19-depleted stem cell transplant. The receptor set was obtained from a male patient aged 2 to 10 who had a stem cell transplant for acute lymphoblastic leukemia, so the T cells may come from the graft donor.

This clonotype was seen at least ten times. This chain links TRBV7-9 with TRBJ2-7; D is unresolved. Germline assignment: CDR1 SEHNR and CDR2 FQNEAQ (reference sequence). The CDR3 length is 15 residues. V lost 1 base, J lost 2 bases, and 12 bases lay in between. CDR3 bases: TGTGCCAGCAGCTTAGAGTTTGGCGCTACCTACGAGCAGTACTTC. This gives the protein CASSLEFGATYEQYF.

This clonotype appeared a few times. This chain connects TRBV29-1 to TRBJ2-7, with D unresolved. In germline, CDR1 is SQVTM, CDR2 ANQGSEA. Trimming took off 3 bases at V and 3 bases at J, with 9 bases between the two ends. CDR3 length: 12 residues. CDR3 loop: CSVEAQNYEQYF. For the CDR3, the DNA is TGCAGCGTTGAGGCCCAGAACTACGAGCAGTACTTC.

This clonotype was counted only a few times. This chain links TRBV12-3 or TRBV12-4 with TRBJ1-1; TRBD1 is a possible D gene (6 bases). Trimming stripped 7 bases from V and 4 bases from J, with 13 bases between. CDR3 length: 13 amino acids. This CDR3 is CASTIRGATEAFF. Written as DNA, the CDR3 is TGTGCCAGCACCATTAGGGGGGCCACTGAAGCTTTCTTT.

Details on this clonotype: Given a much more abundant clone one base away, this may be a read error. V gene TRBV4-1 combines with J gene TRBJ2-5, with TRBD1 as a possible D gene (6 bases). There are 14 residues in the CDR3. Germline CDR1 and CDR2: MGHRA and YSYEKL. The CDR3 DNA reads TGCGTCAGCAGCCAAGAAACAGGGTGGGGGACCCAGTACTTC. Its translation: CVSSQETGWGTQYF.

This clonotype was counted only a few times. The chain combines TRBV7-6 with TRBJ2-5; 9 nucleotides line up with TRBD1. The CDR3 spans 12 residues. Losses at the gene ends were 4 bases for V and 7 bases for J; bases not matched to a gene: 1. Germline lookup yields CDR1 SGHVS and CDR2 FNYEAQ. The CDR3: CASSSTGGTQYF. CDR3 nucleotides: TGTGCCAGCAGCTCGACAGGGGGGACCCAGTACTTC.

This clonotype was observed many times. The CDR3 region has the DNA TGTGCCAGCAGTTTCCACAGGTTAAACGAGCAGTACTTC. As protein: CASSFHRLNEQYF. The V call is TRBV12-3 or TRBV12-4, the J call TRBJ2-7; D may be TRBD1 (5 bases). The length of the CDR3 is 13 residues. V was pared by 3 bases and J by 5 bases, with 11 bases between.

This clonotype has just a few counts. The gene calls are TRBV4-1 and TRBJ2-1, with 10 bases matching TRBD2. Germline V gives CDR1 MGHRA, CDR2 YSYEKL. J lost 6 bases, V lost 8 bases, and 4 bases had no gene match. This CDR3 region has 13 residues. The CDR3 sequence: CASGLAGANEQFF. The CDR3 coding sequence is TGCGCCAGCGGCCTAGCGGGAGCCAATGAGCAGTTCTTC.

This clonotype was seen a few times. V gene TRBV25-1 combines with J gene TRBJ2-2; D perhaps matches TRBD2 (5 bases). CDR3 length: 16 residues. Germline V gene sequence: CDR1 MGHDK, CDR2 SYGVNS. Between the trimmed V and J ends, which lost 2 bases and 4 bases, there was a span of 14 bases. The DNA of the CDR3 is TGTGCCAGCAGTGAAATGGTCGGGAAGGGCACCGGGGAGCTGTTTTTT. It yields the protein CASSEMVGKGTGELFF.

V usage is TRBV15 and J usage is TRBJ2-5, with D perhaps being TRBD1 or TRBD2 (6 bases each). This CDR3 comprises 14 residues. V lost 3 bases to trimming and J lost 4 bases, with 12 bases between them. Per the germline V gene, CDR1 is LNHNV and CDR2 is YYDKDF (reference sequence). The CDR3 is CATSSGGRGETQYF. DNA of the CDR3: TGTGCCACCAGCAGTGGGGGGCGTGGAGAGACCCAGTACTTC.

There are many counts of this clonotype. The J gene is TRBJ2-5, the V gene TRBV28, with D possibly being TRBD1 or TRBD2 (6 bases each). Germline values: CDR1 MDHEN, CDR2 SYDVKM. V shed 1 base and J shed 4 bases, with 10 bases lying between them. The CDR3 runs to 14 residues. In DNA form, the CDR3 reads TGTGCCAGCAGTTTATTAGGGGGAGGAGAGACCCAGTACTTC. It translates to CASSLLGGGETQYF. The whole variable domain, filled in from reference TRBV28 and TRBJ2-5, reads DVKVTQSSRYLVKRTGEKVFLECVQDMDHENMFWYRQDPGLGLRLIYFSYDVKMKEKGDIPEGYSVSREKKERFSLILESASTNQTSMYLCASSLLGGGETQYFGPGTRLLVL.